The 21 T cell receptor beta chains given below trace back to one sample, sequenced in a study of cytotoxic CD8 clonotypes in ibrutinib-treated CLL. TCRdb keeps only in-frame clones here, not all; method: immunoSEQ multiplex PCR. The data show about 160,000 clones, with less than 85% seen just once and about 5% held by the top ten. This sample comprised PBMCs, obtained after 24 months of ibrutinib treatment. The receptors originated from a human donor with chronic lymphocytic leukemia.

In its sample, this clone was seen a few times. The rearrangement links TRBV2 to TRBJ2-7; TRBD2 is a possible D gene (7 bases). This CDR3 contains 16 residues. Between the trimmed V and J ends, which lost 5 bases and 4 bases, there was a span of 21 bases. The V gene's germline CDR1 is SNHLY and CDR2 FYNNEI. CDR3 region: CASSRPGGGGMYEQYF. The CDR3 DNA is TGTGCCAGCAGTAGACCGGGCGGCGGGGGCATGTACGAGCAGTACTTC. The variable domain in full, with the rest retrieved from reference TRBV2 and TRBJ2-7, is EPEVTQTPSHQVTQMGQEVILRCVPISNHLYFYWYRQILGQKVEFLVSFYNNEISEKSEIFDDQFSVERPDGSNFTLKIRSTKLEDSAMYFCASSRPGGGGMYEQYFGPGTRLTVT.

This clone was counted only a few times. The V call is TRBV11-2, the J call TRBJ1-2, with TRBD1 as a possible D gene (5 bases). The length of the CDR3 is 12 residues. The germline V gene has CDR1 SGHAT and CDR2 FQNNGV. Trimming cost V 5 bases and J 4 bases, with 8 bases left between them. CDR3: CASSTGTYGYTF. CDR3 DNA sequence: TGTGCCAGCAGCACTGGGACCTATGGCTACACCTTC.

The J gene is TRBJ2-1, the V gene TRBV7-9; 7 positions match TRBD1. The V gene's germline CDR1 is SEHNR and CDR2 FQNEAQ (reference sequence). V trimming: 4 bases; J trimming: 9 bases; junction bases outside the gene matches: 6. CDR3 size: 13 residues. DNA of the CDR3: TGTGCCAGCAGCTCGGCAGGGGGTAGTGAGCAGTTCTTC. This codes for CASSSAGGSEQFF.

The chain uses TRBV7-9 and TRBJ1-2; D unresolved. V lost 5 bases, J lost 4 bases, and 5 bases lay in between. This CDR3 spans 11 amino acids. Germline loops: CDR1 SEHNR, CDR2 FQNEAQ (reference sequence). CDR3 residues: CASSAGYGYTF. CDR3 nucleotides: TGTGCCAGCAGCGCCGGCTATGGCTACACCTTC.

This clone came up a few times. The J gene is TRBJ2-7, the V gene TRBV4-1; 7 bases line up with TRBD1. Germline assignment: CDR1 MGHRA and CDR2 YSYEKL. The CDR3 is made up of 13 amino acids. J was trimmed by 6 bases and V by 3 bases; bases with no gene match: 5. In DNA form, the CDR3 reads TGCGCCAGCAGCCAGACAGGGTTTGGCGAGCAGTACTTC. It encodes CASSQTGFGEQYF.

The gene calls are TRBV19 and TRBJ1-4; 8 positions agree with TRBD1. The CDR3 is made up of 15 amino acids. Germline V gene sequence: CDR1 LNHDA, CDR2 SQIVND (reference sequence). The ends lost 3 bases at V and 4 bases at J; junction bases unmatched: 4. The CDR3 sequence: CASSIGQGGNEKLFF. Here the CDR3 DNA reads TGTGCCAGTAGTATCGGACAGGGCGGTAATGAAAAACTGTTTTTT.

V gene TRBV10-3 combines with J gene TRBJ2-4, with a tentative D call TRBD1 (6 bases). The CDR3 runs to 17 residues. Germline V gene lookup returns CDR1 ENHRY and CDR2 SYGVKD. V gave up 3 bases and J gave up 2 bases, with 17 bases separating them. CDR3 nucleotide sequence: TGTGCCATCAGTGACGTTGACAGGATTGTAACCAAAAACATTCAGTACTTC. As protein: CAISDVDRIVTKNIQYF.

This chain links TRBV6-8 with TRBJ1-4, with unresolved D. Looked up from germline, CDR1 is MNHGY and CDR2 is SAAAGT. The CDR3 totals 11 residues. V shed 6 bases and J shed 8 bases, with 7 bases lying between them. The CDR3 reads CASRHSEKLFF. The CDR3 DNA reads TGTGCCAGCAGGCACAGCGAAAAACTGTTTTTT.

The chain is built from TRBV6-5 and TRBJ2-1, with 9 bases matching TRBD1. This CDR3 is 14 amino acids long. Germline V gene sequence: CDR1 MNHEY, CDR2 SVGAGI. Trimming took 9 bases from V and 0 from J; bases not matched to a gene: 3. CDR3 in DNA: TGTGCCAGGGGACAGGGCCGCTCCTACAATGAGCAGTTCTTC. Translating gives CARGQGRSYNEQFF.

The genes are TRBV6-1 and TRBJ2-3, with 8 bases that match TRBD2. The ends lost 4 bases at V and 2 bases at J; junction bases unmatched: 2. This CDR3 has 14 amino acids. Germline loops: CDR1 MNHNS, CDR2 SASEGT. The CDR3 coding sequence is TGTGCCAGCAGTGGAGCGGGAGTCACAGATACGCAGTATTTT. It specifies CASSGAGVTDTQYF.

The rearrangement links TRBV30 to TRBJ1-2; D possibly corresponds to TRBD1 (6 bases). The V end lost 4 bases, the J end lost 7 bases, and 10 bases lay between the germline ends. Germline lookup yields CDR1 GTSNPN and CDR2 SVGIG (reference sequence). The CDR3 spans 11 residues. CDR3 sequence reads: CAWTAGVGYTF. CDR3 sequence (DNA): TGTGCCTGGACTGCAGGGGTTGGCTACACCTTC.

The chain links TRBV7-9 to TRBJ1-6; D is ambiguous. The CDR3 is made up of 14 amino acids. Deletions cut 1 base from V and 10 bases from J, with 11 bases between. In germline, CDR1 is SEHNR, CDR2 FQNEAQ (reference sequence). CDR3 region: CASSLETSGSPLHF. The CDR3 bases are TGTGCCAGCAGCTTAGAGACATCAGGATCACCCCTCCACTTT.

The rearrangement uses TRBV6-1 and TRBJ1-3, with D unresolved. The CDR3 has 14 residues. With 6 bases removed from V and 0 bases from J, the gap between germline ends came to 9 bases. The germline V gene encodes CDR1 MNHNS and CDR2 SASEGT. The CDR3 region has the DNA TGTGCCAGCAGCCAGATCAGCTCTGGAAACACCATATATTTT. Translated: CASSQISSGNTIYF.

V usage is TRBV11-2 and J usage is TRBJ1-2; D might be TRBD1 (6 bases). V lost 5 bases, J lost 4 bases, and 26 bases lay in between. This CDR3 has 18 amino acids. Germline CDR1 reads SGHAT; CDR2 reads FQNNGV. The CDR3 here is CASSPPSRGSLFGYGYTF. Here the CDR3 DNA reads TGTGCCAGCAGCCCCCCGTCCAGGGGATCCCTGTTTGGCTATGGCTACACCTTC.

The V and J genes are TRBV2 and TRBJ1-5; D gene unclear. The germline gives CDR1 SNHLY, CDR2 FYNNEI. The V end was cut by 5 bases, the J end by 3 bases, with 11 bases between. CDR3 length: 14 amino acids. The CDR3 here is CASSKDGDNQPQHF. The CDR3 nucleotides read TGTGCCAGCAGTAAGGACGGTGACAATCAGCCCCAGCATTTT.

J is TRBJ1-1 and V is TRBV5-1; possible D gene TRBD1, 5 bases. Trimming removed 3 bases from V and 0 bases from J, with 9 bases in between. Germline-derived CDR1 and CDR2 are SGHRS and YFSETQ. The CDR3 totals 14 residues. The CDR3 spells CASSSGPLNTEAFF. The CDR3 nucleotides are TGCGCCAGCAGCTCGGGACCGCTGAACACTGAAGCTTTCTTT.

This chain joins TRBV7-9 and TRBJ2-7; possibly TRBD2 for D (6 bases). The CDR3 consists of 16 residues. V was cut by 3 bases and J by 2 bases, with 17 bases left in between. Germline CDR1 reads SEHNR; CDR2 reads FQNEAQ (reference sequence). CDR3 loop: CASSFSPLAATYEQYF. The CDR3 DNA sequence: TGTGCCAGCAGCTTTTCACCACTAGCCGCTACCTACGAGCAGTACTTC.

This clone was seen more than once but under ten times. The chain carries TRBV9 and TRBJ2-7; the D is unclear. The CDR3 totals 12 residues. Germline V gene lookup returns CDR1 SGDLS and CDR2 YYNGEE. Trimming stripped 1 base from V and 5 bases from J, with 7 bases between. Here the CDR3 reads CASSVTSNEQYF. Written as DNA, the CDR3 is TGTGCCAGCAGCGTAACGTCCAACGAGCAGTACTTC. Variable domain in full (rest from reference TRBV9 and TRBJ2-7): DSGVTQTPKHLITATGQRVTLRCSPRSGDLSVYWYQQSLDQGLQFLIQYYNGEERAKGNILERFSAQQFPDLHSELNLSSLELGDSALYFCASSVTSNEQYFGPGTRLTVT.

The chain combines TRBV28 with TRBJ2-7; a weak D match, TRBD1 (6 bases). This CDR3 has 13 residues. Germline lookup yields CDR1 MDHEN and CDR2 SYDVKM. V was trimmed by 8 bases and J by 3 bases, leaving 14 bases between them. This CDR3 is CASLRQGNYEQYF. The CDR3 nucleotides are TGTGCCAGCCTCCGGCAGGGGAACTACGAGCAGTACTTC.

The table lists this clone with a few counts. As DNA, the CDR3 is TGCGCCAGCAGCCAAATGACGCATGGCTACACCTTC. The encoded protein is CASSQMTHGYTF. The chain couples TRBV4-1 to TRBJ1-2, with D uncertain. Deletions cut 2 bases from V and 6 bases from J, with 7 bases between. CDR1 and CDR2 from the germline V gene are MGHRA and YSYEKL. The CDR3 is made up of 12 amino acids.

V is TRBV19 and J is TRBJ2-2, with unresolved D. Trimming pared 7 bases from V and 0 bases from J, leaving 12 bases between. Germline CDR1 is LNHDA and CDR2 is SQIVND (reference sequence). This CDR3 spans 15 amino acids. The CDR3 nucleotides read TGTGCCAGTACCCCGACGACCACGAACACCGGGGAGCTGTTTTTT. Protein: CASTPTTTNTGELFF. Based on the CDR3 plus reference TRBV19 and TRBJ2-2, the full variable domain is DGGITQSPKYLFRKEGQNVTLSCEQNLNHDAMYWYRQDPGQGLRLIYYSQIVNDFQKGDIAEGYSVSREKKESFPLTVTSAQKNPTAFYLCASTPTTTNTGELFFGEGSRLTVL.